These 5 T cell receptor beta chains were all obtained from the same sample, sequenced in a study of T cell repertoires in ileal Crohn's disease. Profiled with immunoSEQ multiplex PCR; TCRdb holds only in-frame clones, not every one. This table holds some 5,100 clones, roughly 80% found once. The time point was: inflamed ileum from the surgical specimen. Sequencing was performed on ileal tissue. These receptors came from an adult with Crohn's disease.

This clone was detected once. The gene calls are TRBV27 and TRBJ2-7; 11 positions match TRBD1. J gave up 7 bases and V 6 bases, and 8 bases lay outside the gene matches. In germline, CDR1 is MNHEY, CDR2 SMNVEV (reference sequence). This CDR3 is built from 14 residues. CDR3 loop: CASRGQGEIGEQYF. For the CDR3, the DNA is TGTGCCAGCAGGGGACAGGGGGAGATAGGGGAGCAGTACTTC.

This rearrangement joins TRBV7-3 to TRBJ2-1, with 10 bases matching TRBD2. The CDR3 has 15 amino acids. Germline V gene data show CDR1 as SGHTA and CDR2 as FQGTGA. Trimming removed 6 bases from V and 0 bases from J; junction bases left unmatched: 2. CDR3 amino acids: CASSPSGGSYNEQFF. In DNA form, the CDR3 reads TGTGCCAGCAGTCCTAGCGGGGGCTCCTACAATGAGCAGTTCTTC.

This rearrangement joins TRBV29-1 to TRBJ2-5; a weak D match, TRBD2 (7 bases). The germline V and J ends were trimmed by 1 base and 2 bases, with 17 bases remaining between them. Germline assignment: CDR1 SQVTM and CDR2 ANQGSEA. The CDR3 is made up of 16 amino acids. CDR3 DNA: TGCAGCGTTGAAGTTTGGGGGCTAGCGGATCAAGAGACCCAGTACTTC. Translating it yields CSVEVWGLADQETQYF.

The V gene is TRBV29-1, the J gene TRBJ1-1; 8 bases match TRBD1. The CDR3 sequence is 12 residues long. V lost 7 bases and J lost 1; bases outside the gene matches: 2. Germline-derived CDR1 and CDR2 are SQVTM and ANQGSEA. CDR3 nucleotides: TGCAGCGCGGGACAGGAGAACACTGAAGCTTTCTTT. Encoded protein: CSAGQENTEAFF.

As for this clone: This is likely an artifact of a read error, given a far larger clone one base away. This sequence joins TRBV5-4 and TRBJ2-5; 11 bases line up with TRBD1. The V and J ends lost 4 bases and 1 base, in that order; junction bases with no gene match: 12. CDR3 length: 18 amino acids. The germline CDR1 and CDR2 sequences are SGHNT and YYREEE (reference sequence). The CDR3 protein is CASSQGATGTGGQETQYF. The CDR3 DNA reads TGTGCCAGCAGCCAAGGGGCGACTGGGACAGGGGGCCAAGAGACCCAGTACTTC.